This T cell receptor beta chain was sequenced for a study of shared clonotypes between healthy human individuals. Turning to the study itself: Each donor's CD8 memory used one plate, CD8 naive two, each CD4 subset three.

The CDR3 totals 13 residues. The germline CDR1 and CDR2 sequences are MNHEY and SVGAGI. Deletions cut 6 bases from V and 5 bases from J, with 13 bases between. The assay was immunoSEQ multiplex PCR, and TCRdb's table has in-frame clones only and misses some. The repertoire has over a million clones, about 75% of them found once; the top ten carry nearly 1.5%. The receptor was derived from a man younger than 35 in good health. Sequencing input: memory CD4+ T cells sorted from blood. As for subset: CD45RA-negative fraction. V gene TRBV6-5 combines with J gene TRBJ2-5; D remains unclear. CDR3 region: CASSLVEWETQYF. CDR3 coding DNA: TGTGCCAGCAGCCTGGTTGAGTGGGAGACCCAGTACTTC.